This is a list of T cell receptor beta chains from one sample in a study of CD8+CD57+ T cells in acquired aplastic anemia. TCRdb re-derived calls from the reads in MiXCR, one entry per CDR3 protein. The data hold approximately 80,000 distinct CDR3 sequences, with around 70% observed a single time. The material sequenced was sorted CD4+, CD8+, or CD8+CD57+ T cells (not recorded which) from PBMCs. The receptors stem from a human donor with aplastic anemia. Both conserved end residues are part of each CDR3. Each record gives: V gene, clone size, J gene, D gene, CDR3 protein, CDR3 DNA. D genes are given only for firm matches. The size entry is marked missing in some rows and otherwise reads once, few, many or a size class.

TRBV7-9,few,TRBJ1-4,-,CASSLNSATNEKLFF,TGTGCCAGCAGCCTCAACAGTGCAACTAATGAAAAACTGTTTTTT
TRBV25-1,-,TRBJ2-5,-,CASSELIQETQYF,TGTGCCAGCAGTGAATTGATCCAAGAGACCCAGTACTTC
TRBV20-1,-,TRBJ2-7,-,CSATDGGGEQYF,TGCAGTGCCACGGACGGAGGTGGCGAGCAGTACTTC
TRBV5-1,-,TRBJ1-2,TRBD1,CASSLGGQGAKGYTF,TGCGCCAGCAGCTTGGGCGGACAGGGGGCGAAAGGCTACACCTTC
TRBV10-3,once,TRBJ2-2,TRBD2,CAISETSGNTGELFF,TGTGCCATCAGTGAGACTAGCGGGAACACCGGGGAGCTGTTTTTT
TRBV15,-,TRBJ1-1,-,CATSTRNRVGTEAFF,TGTGCCACCAGCACCCGAAACAGGGTTGGCACTGAAGCTTTCTTT
TRBV20-1,-,TRBJ2-2,TRBD1,CSAGQVAGELFF,TGCAGTGCCGGACAGGTAGCCGGGGAGCTGTTTTTT
TRBV19,-,TRBJ2-5,-,CASIWRGSETQYF,TGTGCCAGTATCTGGCGAGGTAGTGAGACCCAGTACTTC
TRBV2,-,TRBJ1-1,TRBD1,CASTRDSYMNTEAFF,TGTGCCAGCACCAGGGACAGCTATATGAACACTGAAGCTTTCTTT
TRBV7-9,-,TRBJ2-3,-,CASSLEETSSQYF,TGTGCCAGCAGCTTGGAAGAGACTAGTTCGCAGTATTTT
TRBV7-3,-,TRBJ2-7,TRBD2,CASSPFGGSSYEQYF,TGTGCCAGCAGCCCCTTCGGGGGGAGCTCCTACGAGCAGTACTTC
TRBV11-1,-,TRBJ2-1,-,CASSPLEPSSYNQQFF,TGTGCCAGCAGCCCCCTCGAACCGTCCTCCTACAATCAGCAGTTCTTC
TRBV19,few,TRBJ2-5,-,CASSPREGWETQYF,TGTGCCAGTAGTCCCCGTGAGGGATGGGAGACCCAGTACTTC
TRBV20-1,-,TRBJ1-2,TRBD1,CSAWDRLNYGYTF,TGCAGTGCTTGGGACAGGCTAAACTATGGCTACACCTTC
TRBV5-5,-,TRBJ1-6,TRBD1,CASSFSTGMGSPLHF,TGTGCCAGCAGCTTCTCGACAGGGATGGGCTCACCCCTCCACTTT
TRBV11-2,-,TRBJ2-5,TRBD2,CASSLVFARGGLAGNEETQYF,TGTGCCAGCAGCTTAGTTTTCGCTCGGGGCGGGCTAGCGGGGAACGAAGAGACCCAGTACTTC
TRBV19,-,TRBJ2-2,TRBD1,CASSLKWTGNTGELFF,TGTGCCAGTAGTTTGAAGTGGACAGGGAACACCGGGGAGCTGTTTTTT
TRBV6-1,-,TRBJ1-2,-,CASSEGSLMWARGYTF,TGTGCCAGCAGTGAAGGGAGCCTGATGTGGGCTCGCGGCTACACCTTC
TRBV19,-,TRBJ1-1,TRBD1,CASSTTGFVGSTDAFF,TGTGCCAGTAGTACGACAGGGTTTGTCGGTAGCACTGATGCTTTCTTT
TRBV5-4,-,TRBJ2-7,TRBD2,CASSTGTSGGYEQYF,TGTGCCAGCAGCACCGGGACTAGCGGAGGCTACGAGCAGTACTTC
TRBV10-3,-,TRBJ2-5,-,CAISESKGRETQYF,TGTGCCATCAGTGAGTCAAAGGGGCGAGAGACCCAGTACTTC
TRBV7-9,-,TRBJ2-7,-,CASSAGVYEQYF,TGTGCCAGCAGCGCAGGTGTGTACGAGCAGTACTTC
TRBV5-1,-,TRBJ2-7,-,CASSLVADYEQYF,TGCGCCAGCAGCTTGGTGGCAGACTACGAGCAGTACTTC